This TCR beta chain was documented in a study of CD8+ T cells in alopecia areata. Study background: The roughly 6-11-week-old female C3H/HeJ mice were given skin taken from approximately 6-12-month-old C3H/HeJ graft donors that had spontaneous alopecia.

This clone was detected a few times. The antigen remains undetermined. These gene names are mouse names. The read is 4 residues too short to cover the CDR3 end, so that end is filled in from the germline J gene. CDR1 and CDR2 (germline): LGHDT, YNNKQL (reference sequence). The CDR3 length is 14 residues. J was trimmed by 3 bases and V by 5 bases; bases with no gene match: 1. The sorting of pooled cutaneous lymph node cells relied on CD4, CD8alpha, NKG2D, NKG2ACE and other markers. Study results and caveats: The study found TCR sharing across patients less clear than in mice, possibly for HLA reasons.

TCR sequencing used cDNA made by reverse transcription of extracted RNA. The table came from immunoSEQ multiplex PCR; TCRdb's copy has only in-frame clones and leaves some out. Recorded here are about 270,000 clones, none singletons. The clonotype was recovered from a C3H/HeJ mouse with alopecia areata. This strain's MHC haplotype is H2-k. The specimen sequenced was CD4+ T cells sorted from a lymph node. The chain has TRBV4 and TRBJ2-1, with 10 bases fitting TRBD2. The chain's CDR3 is CASSHWGGYAEQFF. The covered CDR3 bases are TGTGCCAGCAGCCACTGGGGGGGCTATGCT. The full variable domain, rest sourced from reference TRBV4 and TRBJ2-1, is ETAVFQTPNYHVTQVGNEVSFNCKQTLGHDTMYWYKQDSKKLLKIMFSYNNKQLIVNETVPRRFSPQSSDKAHLNLRIKSVEPEDSAVYLCASSHWGGYAEQFFGPGTRLTVL.